The T cell receptor (beta chain) described here comes from a study of long-term antiretroviral therapy in people with HIV. Study-level findings and limits: Relative to control repertoires, HIV repertoires exhibited narrower CDR3 length ranges.

This clone was observed once. Its antigen is still unknown. Samples were assayed with immunoSEQ v3.0 at survey level. Per sample, sequencing targeted roughly 35,000-50,000 T-cell genomes. Assay: immunoSEQ multiplex PCR; the TCRdb copy retains only in-frame clones and omits some. This table has fewer than 30,000 clones, about 90% appearing once. The specimen was unsorted PBMCs, collected more than 4.4 years after starting antiretroviral therapy. The source is a man under 40 with HIV.

The CDR3 sequence: CASSTGSYTEAFF. For the CDR3, the DNA is TGTGCCAGCAGCACGGGGAGCTACACTGAAGCTTTCTTT. The rearrangement links TRBV7-9 to TRBJ1-1, with unresolved D. V lost 5 bases and J lost 3, with 10 bases in between. CDR3 length: 13 amino acids. Per germline, CDR1 SEHNR and CDR2 FQNEAQ (reference sequence).